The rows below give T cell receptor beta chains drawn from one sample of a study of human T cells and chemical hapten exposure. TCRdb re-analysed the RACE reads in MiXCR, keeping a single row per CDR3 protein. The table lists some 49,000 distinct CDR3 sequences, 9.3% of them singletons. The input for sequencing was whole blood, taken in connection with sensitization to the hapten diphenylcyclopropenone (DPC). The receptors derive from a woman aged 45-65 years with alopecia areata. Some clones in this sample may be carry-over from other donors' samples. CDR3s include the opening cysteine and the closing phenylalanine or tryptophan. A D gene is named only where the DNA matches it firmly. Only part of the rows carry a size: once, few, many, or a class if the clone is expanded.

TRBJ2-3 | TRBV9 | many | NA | CASSVVVGSTDTQYF | TGTGCCAGCAGCGTAGTGGTCGGTAGCACAGATACGCAGTATTTT
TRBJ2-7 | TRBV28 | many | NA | CATEALVHEQYF | TGTGCCACCGAGGCGCTGGTCCACGAGCAGTACTTC
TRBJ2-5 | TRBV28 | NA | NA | CASSDTVETQYF | TGTGCCAGCAGCGACACCGTAGAGACCCAGTACTTC
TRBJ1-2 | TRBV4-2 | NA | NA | CASSQDFGGYTF | TGTGCCAGCAGCCAAGATTTTGGTGGCTACACCTTC
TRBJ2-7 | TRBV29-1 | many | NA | CSVALSASYEQYF | TGCAGCGTTGCATTGTCAGCCTCCTACGAGCAGTACTTC
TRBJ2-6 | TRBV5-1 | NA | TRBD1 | CASSSSGQISGANVLTF | TGCGCCAGCAGCTCGTCGGGACAGATCTCTGGGGCCAACGTCCTGACTTTC
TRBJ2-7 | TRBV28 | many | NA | CASQGRVSYEQYF | TGTGCCAGCCAGGGCAGGGTCTCCTACGAGCAGTACTTC
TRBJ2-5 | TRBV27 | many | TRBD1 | CASSLRDRGQTQYF | TGTGCCAGCAGTCTCCGGGACAGGGGGCAGACCCAGTACTTC
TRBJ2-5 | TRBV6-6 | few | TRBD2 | CASSYSTSGREETQYF | TGTGCCAGCAGTTACTCGACTAGCGGGAGGGAAGAGACCCAGTACTTC
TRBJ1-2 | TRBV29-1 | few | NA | CSVDKGVNYGYTF | TGCAGCGTTGACAAGGGGGTAAACTATGGCTACACCTTC
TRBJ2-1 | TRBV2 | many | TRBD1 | CASSEVDRVNEQFF | TGTGCCAGCAGTGAAGTCGACAGGGTGAATGAGCAGTTCTTC
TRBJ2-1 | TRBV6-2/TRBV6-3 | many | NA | CASSLPDTYNEQFF | TGTGCCAGCAGCCTTCCCGACACCTACAATGAGCAGTTCTTC
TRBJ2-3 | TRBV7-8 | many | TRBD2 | CASRWTSGRSDTQYF | TGTGCCAGCAGATGGACTAGCGGGAGATCAGATACGCAGTATTTT
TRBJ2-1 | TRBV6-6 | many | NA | CASSSLFGEQFF | TGTGCCAGCAGTTCCCTTTTTGGTGAGCAGTTCTTC
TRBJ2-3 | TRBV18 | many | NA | CASSLQESRTQYF | TGTGCCAGCTCACTCCAAGAGTCACGTACGCAGTATTTT
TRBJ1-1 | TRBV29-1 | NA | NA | CSGGGTSEAFF | TGCAGCGGAGGAGGGACCTCTGAAGCTTTCTTT
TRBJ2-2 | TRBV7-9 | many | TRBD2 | CASSLSRTGGPGTGELFF | TGTGCCAGCAGCTTATCCCGAACGGGAGGGCCGGGCACCGGGGAGCTGTTTTTT
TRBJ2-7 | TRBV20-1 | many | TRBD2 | CSASILARTYEQYF | TGCAGTGCTAGTATACTAGCGAGGACCTACGAGCAGTACTTC
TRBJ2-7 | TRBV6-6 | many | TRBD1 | CASSMGQGANEQYF | TGTGCCAGCAGCATGGGACAGGGGGCCAACGAGCAGTACTTC
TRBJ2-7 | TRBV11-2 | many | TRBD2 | CASSSREGSYEQYF | TGTGCCAGCAGCTCCAGGGAGGGGTCCTACGAGCAGTACTTC
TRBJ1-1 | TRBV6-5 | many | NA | CASIKQSESAEAFF | TGTGCCAGCATTAAACAATCCGAAAGCGCTGAAGCTTTCTTT
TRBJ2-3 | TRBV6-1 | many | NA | CASSTQRGGRTDTQYF | TGTGCCAGCAGTACCCAAAGGGGGGGGCGAACAGATACGCAGTATTTT
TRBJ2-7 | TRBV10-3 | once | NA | CAISGGDEQYF | TGTGCCATCAGTGGCGGGGACGAGCAGTACTTC
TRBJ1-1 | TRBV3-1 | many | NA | CASSQEGTEAFF | TGTGCCAGCAGCCAAGAAGGGACTGAAGCTTTCTTT
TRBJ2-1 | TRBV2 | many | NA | CASSEFRASYNEQFF | TGTGCCAGCAGTGAATTCCGCGCCAGCTACAATGAGCAGTTCTTC
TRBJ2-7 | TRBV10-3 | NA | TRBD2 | CAIKSSGSSYEQYF | TGTGCCATCAAAAGTAGCGGGAGCTCCTACGAGCAGTACTTC
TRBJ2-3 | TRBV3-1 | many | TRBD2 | CASSQVGGTSGSRLRVGDTQYF | TGTGCCAGCAGCCAAGTTGGAGGGACTAGCGGGAGTAGGCTACGAGTGGGGGATACGCAGTATTTT
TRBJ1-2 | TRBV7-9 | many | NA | CASSRPGGSNYGYTF | TGTGCCAGCAGCCGGCCGGGAGGGTCTAACTATGGCTACACCTTC
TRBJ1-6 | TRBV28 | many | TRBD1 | CASSPGDSLPLHF | TGTGCCAGCAGTCCCGGGGACAGTTTACCCCTCCACTTT
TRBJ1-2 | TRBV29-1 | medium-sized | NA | CSPGGSGAGYTF | TGCAGCCCCGGGGGCAGCGGTGCCGGCTACACCTTC
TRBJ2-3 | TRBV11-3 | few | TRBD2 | CASSIGTSWTDTQYF | TGTGCCAGCAGCATCGGGACTAGTTGGACAGATACGCAGTATTTT
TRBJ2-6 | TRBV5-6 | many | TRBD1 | CASSLVRDRGLSGANVLTF | TGTGCCAGCAGCTTGGTTCGGGACAGGGGCCTATCTGGGGCCAACGTCCTGACTTTC
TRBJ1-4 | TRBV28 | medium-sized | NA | CASSPILRDKLFF | TGTGCCAGCAGTCCAATACTGCGGGACAAACTGTTTTTT
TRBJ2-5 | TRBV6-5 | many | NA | CASSPNRRAAQETQYF | TGTGCCAGCAGTCCCAATCGCAGGGCCGCTCAAGAGACCCAGTACTTC
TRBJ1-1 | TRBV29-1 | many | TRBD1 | CSGGSRGRTEAFF | TGCAGCGGCGGATCGAGGGGGCGGACTGAAGCTTTCTTT